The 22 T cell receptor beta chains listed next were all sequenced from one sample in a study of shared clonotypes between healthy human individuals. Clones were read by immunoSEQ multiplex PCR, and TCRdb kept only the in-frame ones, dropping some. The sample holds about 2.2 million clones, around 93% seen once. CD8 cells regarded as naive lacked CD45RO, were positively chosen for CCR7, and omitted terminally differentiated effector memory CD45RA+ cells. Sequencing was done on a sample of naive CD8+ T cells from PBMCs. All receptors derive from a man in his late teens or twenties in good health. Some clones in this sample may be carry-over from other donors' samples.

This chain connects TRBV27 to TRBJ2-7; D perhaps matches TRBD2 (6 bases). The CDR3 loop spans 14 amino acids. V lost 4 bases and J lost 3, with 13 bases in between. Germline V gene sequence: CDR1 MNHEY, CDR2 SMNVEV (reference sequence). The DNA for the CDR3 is TGTGCCAGCAGTTCGGCGGGGTCCGGCTACGAGCAGTACTTC. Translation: CASSSAGSGYEQYF.

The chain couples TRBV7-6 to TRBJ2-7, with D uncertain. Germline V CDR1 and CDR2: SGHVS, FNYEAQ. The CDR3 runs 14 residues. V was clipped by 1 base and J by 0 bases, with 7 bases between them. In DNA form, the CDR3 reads TGTGCCAGCAGCTTAGAGGTTCGCTCCTACGAGCAGTACTTC. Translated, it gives CASSLEVRSYEQYF.

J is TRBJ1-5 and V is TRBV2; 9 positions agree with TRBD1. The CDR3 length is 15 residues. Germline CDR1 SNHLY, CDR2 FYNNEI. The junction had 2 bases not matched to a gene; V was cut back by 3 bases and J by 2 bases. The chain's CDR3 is CASSERDRGNQPQHF. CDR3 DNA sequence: TGTGCCAGCAGTGAGAGGGACAGGGGCAATCAGCCCCAGCATTTT.

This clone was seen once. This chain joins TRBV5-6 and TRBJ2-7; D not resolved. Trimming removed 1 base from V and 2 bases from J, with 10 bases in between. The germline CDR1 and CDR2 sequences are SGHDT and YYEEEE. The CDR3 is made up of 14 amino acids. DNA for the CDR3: TGTGCCAGCAGCTTGTTCGTCACCGCCTACGAGCAGTACTTC. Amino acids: CASSLFVTAYEQYF.

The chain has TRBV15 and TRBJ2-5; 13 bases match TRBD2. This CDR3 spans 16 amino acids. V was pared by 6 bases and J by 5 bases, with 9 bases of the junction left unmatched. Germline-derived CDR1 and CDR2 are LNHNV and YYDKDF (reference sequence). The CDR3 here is CATRGTSGIRRETQYF. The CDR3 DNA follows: TGTGCCACCAGGGGGACTAGCGGGATAAGGAGGGAGACCCAGTACTTC.

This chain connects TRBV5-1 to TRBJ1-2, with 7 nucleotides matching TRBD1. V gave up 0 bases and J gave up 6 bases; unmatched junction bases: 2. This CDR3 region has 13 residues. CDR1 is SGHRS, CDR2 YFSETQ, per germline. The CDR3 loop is CASSLVDRDGYTF. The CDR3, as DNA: TGCGCCAGCAGCTTGGTAGACAGGGATGGCTACACCTTC. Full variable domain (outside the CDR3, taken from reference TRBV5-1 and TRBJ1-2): KAGVTQTPRYLIKTRGQQVTLSCSPISGHRSVSWYQQTPGQGLQFLFEYFSETQRNKGNFPGRFSGRQFSNSRSEMNVSTLELGDSALYLCASSLVDRDGYTFGSGTRLTVV.

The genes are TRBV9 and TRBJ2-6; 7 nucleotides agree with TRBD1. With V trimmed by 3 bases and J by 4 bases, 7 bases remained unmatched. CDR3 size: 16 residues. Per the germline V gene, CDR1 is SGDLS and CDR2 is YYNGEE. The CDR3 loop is CASSAQTGSGANVLTF. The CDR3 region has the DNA TGTGCCAGCAGCGCCCAGACAGGGTCCGGGGCCAACGTCCTGACTTTC.

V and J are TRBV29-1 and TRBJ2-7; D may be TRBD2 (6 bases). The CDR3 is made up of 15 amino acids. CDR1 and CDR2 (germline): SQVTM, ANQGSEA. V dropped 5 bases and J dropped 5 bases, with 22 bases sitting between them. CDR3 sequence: CSVTYGSTIYHEQYF. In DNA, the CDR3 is TGCAGCGTTACTTACGGGAGCACTATCTACCACGAGCAGTACTTC.

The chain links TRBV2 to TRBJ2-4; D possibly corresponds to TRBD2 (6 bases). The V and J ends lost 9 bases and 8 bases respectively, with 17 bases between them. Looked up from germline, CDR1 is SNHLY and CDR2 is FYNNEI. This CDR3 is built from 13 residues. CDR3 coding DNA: TGTGCCAGTCAGGGACTCCGGAGGGACATTCAGTACTTC. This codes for CASQGLRRDIQYF.

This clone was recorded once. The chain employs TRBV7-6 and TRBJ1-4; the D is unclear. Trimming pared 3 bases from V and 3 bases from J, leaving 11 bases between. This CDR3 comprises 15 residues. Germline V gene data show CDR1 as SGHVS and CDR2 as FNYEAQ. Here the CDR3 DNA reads TGTGCCAGCAGCTTCCGAGGGCGACCTAATGAAAAACTGTTTTTT. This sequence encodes CASSFRGRPNEKLFF.

This CDR3 reads CASSFVVGPDNSPNQPQHF. The CDR3 nucleotides are TGTGCCAGCAGTTTTGTCGTGGGACCGGACAACAGCCCCAATCAGCCCCAGCATTTT. The chain links TRBV27 to TRBJ1-5; maybe TRBD1 (5 bases). The CDR3 is made up of 19 amino acids. V gave up 3 bases and J gave up 3 bases, with 24 bases separating them. Germline V gene sequence: CDR1 MNHEY, CDR2 SMNVEV (reference sequence).

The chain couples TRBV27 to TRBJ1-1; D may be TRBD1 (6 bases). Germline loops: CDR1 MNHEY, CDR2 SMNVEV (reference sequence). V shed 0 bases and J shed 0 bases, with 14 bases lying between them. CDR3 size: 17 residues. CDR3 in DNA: TGTGCCAGCAGTTTATCGGGGGCAGGGAGGATGAACACTGAAGCTTTCTTT. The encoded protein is CASSLSGAGRMNTEAFF.

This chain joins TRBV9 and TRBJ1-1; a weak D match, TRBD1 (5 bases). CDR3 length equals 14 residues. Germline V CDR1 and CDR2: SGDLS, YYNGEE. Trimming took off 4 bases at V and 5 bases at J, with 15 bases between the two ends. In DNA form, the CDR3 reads TGTGCCAGCAGCCCTGGGGGGGATTGGACTGAAGCTTTCTTT. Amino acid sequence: CASSPGGDWTEAFF.

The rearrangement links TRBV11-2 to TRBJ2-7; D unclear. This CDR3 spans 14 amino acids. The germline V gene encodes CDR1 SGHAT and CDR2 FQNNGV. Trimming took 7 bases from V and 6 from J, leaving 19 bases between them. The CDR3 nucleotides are TGTGCCAGCACCCCCCGGAGTTCCCCGCTCGAGCAGTACTTC. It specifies CASTPRSSPLEQYF.

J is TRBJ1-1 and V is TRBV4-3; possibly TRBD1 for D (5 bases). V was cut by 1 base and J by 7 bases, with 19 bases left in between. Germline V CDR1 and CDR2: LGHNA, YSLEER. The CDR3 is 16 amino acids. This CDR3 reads CASSQVAGMGLNEAFF. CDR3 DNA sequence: TGCGCCAGCAGCCAAGTAGCCGGGATGGGACTGAATGAAGCTTTCTTT.

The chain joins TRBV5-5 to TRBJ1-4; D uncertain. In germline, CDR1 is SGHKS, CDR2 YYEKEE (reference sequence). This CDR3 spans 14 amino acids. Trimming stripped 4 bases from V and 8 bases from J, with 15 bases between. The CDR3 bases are TGTGCCAGCAGCCTGGACTTCCGCCCCGAAAAACTGTTTTTT. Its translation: CASSLDFRPEKLFF.

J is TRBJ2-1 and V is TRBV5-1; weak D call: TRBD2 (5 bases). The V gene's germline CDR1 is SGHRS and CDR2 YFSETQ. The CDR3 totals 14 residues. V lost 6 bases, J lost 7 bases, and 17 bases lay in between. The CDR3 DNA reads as TGCGCCAGCACCCCTGGACGGGATCGGAATGAGCAGTTCTTC. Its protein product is CASTPGRDRNEQFF. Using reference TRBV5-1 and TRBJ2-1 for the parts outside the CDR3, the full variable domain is KAGVTQTPRYLIKTRGQQVTLSCSPISGHRSVSWYQQTPGQGLQFLFEYFSETQRNKGNFPGRFSGRQFSNSRSEMNVSTLELGDSALYLCASTPGRDRNEQFFGPGTRLTVL.

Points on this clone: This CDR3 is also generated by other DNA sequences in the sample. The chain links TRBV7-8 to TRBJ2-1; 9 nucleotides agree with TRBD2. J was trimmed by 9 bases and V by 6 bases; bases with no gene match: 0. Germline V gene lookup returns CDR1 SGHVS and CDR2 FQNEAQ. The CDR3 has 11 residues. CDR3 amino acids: CASSSGSEQFF. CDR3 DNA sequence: TGTGCCAGCAGTAGCGGGAGTGAGCAGTTCTTC.

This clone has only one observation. CDR3 in amino acids: CASSLAKYQGTESTDTQYF. The CDR3 nucleotides are TGCGCCAGCAGCTTGGCCAAGTATCAGGGGACAGAGAGCACAGATACGCAGTATTTT. The chain carries TRBV5-1 and TRBJ2-3, with 7 bases identical to TRBD1. V gave up 0 bases and J gave up 0 bases; unmatched junction bases: 13. Germline CDR1 is SGHRS and CDR2 is YFSETQ. The CDR3 contains 19 residues.

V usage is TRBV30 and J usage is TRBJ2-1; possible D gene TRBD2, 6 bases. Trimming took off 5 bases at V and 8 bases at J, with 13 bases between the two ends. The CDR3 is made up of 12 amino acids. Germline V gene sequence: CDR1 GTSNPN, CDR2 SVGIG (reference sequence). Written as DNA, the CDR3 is TGTGCCTGGGGGAGCGGGTCGTATGAGCAGTTCTTC. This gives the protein CAWGSGSYEQFF. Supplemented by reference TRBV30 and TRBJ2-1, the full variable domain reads SQTIHQWPATLVQPVGSPLSLECTVEGTSNPNLYWYRQAAGRGLQLLFYSVGIGQISSEVPQNLSASRPQDRQFILSSKKLLLSDSGFYLCAWGSGSYEQFFGPGTRLTVL.

CDR3 sequence (DNA): TGTGCCAGCAGGGTGACAGGGGGCAAAGAGACCCAGTACTTC. It translates to CASRVTGGKETQYF. The J gene is TRBJ2-5, the V gene TRBV27, with TRBD1 matching 10 bases. V lost 6 bases to trimming and J lost 3 bases; unmatched junction nucleotides: 4. The CDR3 spans 14 residues. Germline-derived CDR1 and CDR2 are MNHEY and SMNVEV (reference sequence).

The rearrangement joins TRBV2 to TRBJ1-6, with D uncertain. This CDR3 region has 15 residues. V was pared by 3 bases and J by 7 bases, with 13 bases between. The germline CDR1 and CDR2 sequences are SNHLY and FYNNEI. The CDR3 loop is CASSDRQRSNSPLHF. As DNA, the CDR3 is TGTGCCAGCAGTGACCGGCAGCGCAGCAATTCACCCCTCCACTTT.